The entry below describes one T cell receptor beta chain. The data belong to a study of blood T cells in healthy people across ages. A J-beta primer mix and a sample-barcoded 5' primer were used in a second PCR of roughly 6 to 11 cycles. TCRdb re-analysed the 5' RACE reads in MiXCR, keeping a single row per CDR3 protein. The sample yields 980,000 or so distinct CDR3 sequences, about 44% seen once. This CDR3 has 13 amino acids. V was trimmed by 1 base and J by 4 bases, leaving 10 bases between them. The germline gives CDR1 SQVTM, CDR2 ANQGSEA. The chain couples TRBV29-1 to TRBJ1-2, with unresolved D. This receptor was identified in a man younger than 40 in good health. Input material: blood. The CDR3 nucleotides are TGCAGCGTTGAAGGACTACTCACCTATGGCTACACCTTC. This gives the protein CSVEGLLTYGYTF.